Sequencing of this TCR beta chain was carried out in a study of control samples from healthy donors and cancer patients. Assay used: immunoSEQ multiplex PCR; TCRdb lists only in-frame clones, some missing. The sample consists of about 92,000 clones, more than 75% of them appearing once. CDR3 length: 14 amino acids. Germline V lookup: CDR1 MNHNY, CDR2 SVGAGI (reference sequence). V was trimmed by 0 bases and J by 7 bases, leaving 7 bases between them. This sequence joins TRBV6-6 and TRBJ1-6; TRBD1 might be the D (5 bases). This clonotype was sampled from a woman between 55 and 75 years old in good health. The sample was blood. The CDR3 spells CASSYSGVNSPLHF. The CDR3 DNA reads TGTGCCAGCAGTTACTCAGGGGTAAATTCACCCCTCCACTTT.